Listed here is a single T cell receptor beta chain. Looked up from germline, CDR1 is SGDLS and CDR2 is YYNGEE. The CDR3 totals 15 residues. V lost 0 bases to trimming and J lost 4 bases, with 10 bases between them. The record originates from a study of response to subunit inactivated influenza vaccine. MiXCR was run by TCRdb on the RT-PCR reads, yielding one entry per CDR3 protein. The repertoire consists of some 500,000 distinct CDR3 sequences, with around 25% occurring once and the leading ten covering approximately 2%. The specimen was CD4+ T cells sorted from PBMCs, collected approximately 5 days after vaccination. This TCR was sampled from a man aged 50 to 59 who received an inactivated influenza vaccine. The chain joins TRBV9 to TRBJ2-2; D call uncertain. Written as DNA, the CDR3 is TGTGCCAGCAGCGTAGAGTCCGTGTTCACCGGGGAGCTGTTTTTT. Translation: CASSVESVFTGELFF.